Below, 30 T cell receptor beta chains from the same sample are listed, as sequenced in a study of blood T cell repertoires in COVID-19. Sequenced by immunoSEQ multiplex PCR; TCRdb stores in-frame clones only, minus some. The table records about 270,000 clones, roughly 86% of them present only once. The sequenced sample was PBMCs or T cells enriched from blood (not recorded which). These receptors were obtained from a woman in her twenties or thirties who had recovered from COVID-19.

The gene calls are TRBV27 and TRBJ1-5; 8 nucleotides agree with TRBD1. V was clipped by 5 bases and J by 5 bases; unmatched bases: 11. CDR3 length: 16 amino acids. The germline CDR1 and CDR2 sequences are MNHEY and SMNVEV (reference sequence). The CDR3 DNA follows: TGTGCCAGCAGTCCGGGGACAGGTTTTTTCCATCAGCCCCAGCATTTT. As protein: CASSPGTGFFHQPQHF.

V is TRBV4-1 and J is TRBJ2-7, with D possibly matching TRBD1 (6 bases). Germline V gene lookup returns CDR1 MGHRA and CDR2 YSYEKL. The CDR3 contains 15 residues. V shed 4 bases and J shed 3 bases, with 16 bases lying between them. The CDR3 sequence: CASSLGSRGLYEQYF. CDR3 coding DNA: TGCGCCAGCAGCCTAGGTTCCAGGGGTCTCTACGAGCAGTACTTC.

The V and J genes are TRBV7-9 and TRBJ2-3; weak D call: TRBD2 (6 bases). The CDR3 covers 19 residues. V shed 1 base and J shed 0 bases, with 20 bases lying between them. The germline V gene encodes CDR1 SEHNR and CDR2 FQNEAQ (reference sequence). In nucleotides, the CDR3 is TGTGCCAGCAGCTTAGGGCCTCGCGGAGCGGGCGTAAGCACAGATACGCAGTATTTT. The encoded protein is CASSLGPRGAGVSTDTQYF.

The V and J genes are TRBV18 and TRBJ1-4; D gene ambiguous. The V end was cut by 4 bases, the J end by 0 bases, with 3 bases between. CDR3 length: 13 residues. CDR1 and CDR2 from the germline V gene are KGHSH and LQKENI. CDR3 nucleotide sequence: TGTGCCAGCTCACGTACAACTAATGAAAAACTGTTTTTT. It specifies CASSRTTNEKLFF.

V usage is TRBV27 and J usage is TRBJ2-7, with 8 bases that match TRBD1. Germline CDR1 and CDR2: MNHEY and SMNVEV (reference sequence). This CDR3 has 15 residues. J was trimmed by 3 bases and V by 4 bases; bases with no gene match: 8. As DNA, the CDR3 is TGTGCCAGCAGTTCCTCGGGACAGGAGATCTACGAGCAGTACTTC. Its protein is CASSSSGQEIYEQYF.

CDR3 nucleotide sequence: TGTGCCAGCACCCAAGGGGGTCTCAATCAGCCCCAGCATTTT. Translation: CASTQGGLNQPQHF. The V and J genes are TRBV6-5 and TRBJ1-5, with a tentative D call TRBD1 (6 bases). V lost 7 bases, J lost 3 bases, and 13 bases lay in between. Germline CDR1 reads MNHEY; CDR2 reads SVGAGI. This CDR3 comprises 14 residues.

The chain joins TRBV9 to TRBJ2-7; D may be TRBD1 (5 bases). This CDR3 spans 15 amino acids. V lost 1 base and J lost 0, with 11 bases in between. Germline CDR1 SGDLS, CDR2 YYNGEE. CDR3 DNA: TGTGCCAGCAGCGTATCATGGCAGGGCTCCTACGAGCAGTACTTC. Translating gives CASSVSWQGSYEQYF.

V is TRBV5-4 and J is TRBJ2-7; perhaps TRBD2 as D (5 bases). Trimming removed 0 bases from V and 5 bases from J, with 6 bases in between. CDR1 is SGHNT, CDR2 YYREEE, per germline (reference sequence). This CDR3 region has 12 residues. CDR3 protein: CASSLAGNEQYF. CDR3 nucleotide sequence: TGTGCCAGCAGCTTGGCCGGGAACGAGCAGTACTTC.

The chain uses TRBV19 and TRBJ2-5; 8 positions agree with TRBD1. Germline V gives CDR1 LNHDA, CDR2 SQIVND (reference sequence). V gave up 3 bases and J gave up 4 bases; unmatched junction bases: 10. CDR3 length equals 16 residues. The CDR3 spells CASSITNPGGLETQYF. CDR3 DNA sequence: TGTGCCAGTAGTATCACCAACCCAGGGGGCCTAGAGACCCAGTACTTC.

The chain has TRBV28 and TRBJ2-7; the match to TRBD1 covers 10 bases. The CDR3 is made up of 15 amino acids. The V gene's germline CDR1 is MDHEN and CDR2 SYDVKM. V was clipped by 0 bases and J by 4 bases; unmatched bases: 3. CDR3: CASSLWGGQGYEQYF. The CDR3 DNA is TGTGCCAGCAGTTTATGGGGGGGACAGGGGTACGAGCAGTACTTC.

A few counts support this clone. The identical CDR3 is also encoded by other nucleotide sequences in the sample. The chain has TRBV27 and TRBJ2-5; 7 bases fit TRBD2. The CDR3 has 14 residues. V trimming: 6 bases; J trimming: 5 bases; junction bases outside the gene matches: 9. Germline loops: CDR1 MNHEY, CDR2 SMNVEV (reference sequence). The CDR3 loop is CASSLRLAGETQYF. The CDR3 nucleotides are TGTGCCAGCAGCCTAAGACTAGCCGGGGAGACCCAGTACTTC.

The chain recombines TRBV12-3 or TRBV12-4 with TRBJ1-4; D is perhaps TRBD1 (6 bases). The CDR3 extends over 13 amino acids. Trimming took 9 bases from V and 7 from J, leaving 15 bases between them. The CDR3 reads CASNRVLGEKLFF. For the CDR3, the DNA is TGTGCCAGTAACAGGGTTCTCGGTGAAAAACTGTTTTTT.

This rearrangement joins TRBV24-1 to TRBJ2-5; 11 positions match TRBD1. V shed 3 bases and J 3 bases; nucleotides not matched to a gene: 5. Germline CDR1 and CDR2: KGHDR and SFDVKD. There are 16 residues in the CDR3. CDR3 nucleotide sequence: TGTGCCACCAGTGATGGACAGGGGGCTTATAAAGAGACCCAGTACTTC. Translation gives CATSDGQGAYKETQYF.

The chain carries TRBV7-9 and TRBJ1-4; TRBD1 matches at 10 bases. The CDR3 length is 14 residues. The germline CDR1 and CDR2 sequences are SEHNR and FQNEAQ (reference sequence). V shed 6 bases, J shed 7 bases, and the junction held 5 bases outside the gene matches. This chain's CDR3 is CASSETGGFEKLFF. Written as DNA, the CDR3 is TGTGCCAGCAGTGAGACAGGGGGCTTTGAAAAACTGTTTTTT.

V and J are TRBV4-1 and TRBJ1-2; D might be TRBD1 (5 bases). Germline V gene sequence: CDR1 MGHRA, CDR2 YSYEKL. The CDR3 has 14 amino acids. Deletions cut 1 base from V and 7 bases from J, with 13 bases between. CDR3 DNA: TGCGCCAGCAGCCAAGGTCGGCGGGACGCTGGCTACACCTTC. Protein product: CASSQGRRDAGYTF.

This clone was seen a single time. The chain recombines TRBV5-1 with TRBJ1-2; 8 nucleotides line up with TRBD1. Germline-derived CDR1 and CDR2 are SGHRS and YFSETQ. Trimming removed 3 bases from V and 5 bases from J; junction bases left unmatched: 6. The CDR3 runs 14 residues. DNA for the CDR3: TGCGCCAGCAGCTCCGGGACAGGAATATATGGCTACACCTTC. This sequence encodes CASSSGTGIYGYTF.

This clone has a handful of counts. The CDR3 is CASSYGTLEENTEAFF. As DNA, the CDR3 is TGTGCCAGCAGTTACGGAACCCTAGAAGAGAACACTGAAGCTTTCTTT. The gene calls are TRBV6-5 and TRBJ1-1; D remains unclear. The germline gives CDR1 MNHEY, CDR2 SVGAGI. The V gene lost 2 bases and the J gene lost 1 base, with 14 bases spanning the gap. CDR3 length equals 16 residues.

The V and J genes are TRBV4-1 and TRBJ2-7, with 7 bases fitting TRBD1. J was trimmed by 5 bases and V by 0 bases; bases with no gene match: 7. CDR3 length equals 15 residues. The V gene's germline CDR1 is MGHRA and CDR2 YSYEKL. The CDR3 spells CASSQEGQGVHEQYF. CDR3 nucleotide sequence: TGCGCCAGCAGCCAAGAGGGGCAGGGGGTCCACGAGCAGTACTTC.

This rearrangement joins TRBV20-1 to TRBJ1-2; D is possibly TRBD1 (5 bases). The CDR3 loop spans 12 amino acids. Trimming removed 3 bases at V and 2 bases at J, with 7 bases between. Germline CDR1 and CDR2: DFQATT and SNEGSKA (reference sequence). CDR3 loop: CSASSGNYGYTF. CDR3 coding DNA: TGCAGTGCTAGTTCAGGGAACTATGGCTACACCTTC.

The chain carries TRBV5-1 and TRBJ1-4; 9 bases fit TRBD1. The CDR3 is 15 residues long. Trimming removed 0 bases from V and 8 bases from J; junction bases left unmatched: 5. CDR1 is SGHRS, CDR2 YFSETQ, per germline. The CDR3 DNA follows: TGCGCCAGCAGCTTGGAGGGACAGGGACAGGAAAAACTGTTTTTT. Translated, it gives CASSLEGQGQEKLFF. The entire variable domain, with the rest obtained from reference TRBV5-1 and TRBJ1-4, is as follows: KAGVTQTPRYLIKTRGQQVTLSCSPISGHRSVSWYQQTPGQGLQFLFEYFSETQRNKGNFPGRFSGRQFSNSRSEMNVSTLELGDSALYLCASSLEGQGQEKLFFGSGTQLSVL.

The CDR3 DNA reads as TGCGCCAGCAGCCAAGAGGCCAGGGGAGCTAACTATGGCTACACCTTC. Its translation is CASSQEARGANYGYTF. The genes are TRBV4-1 and TRBJ1-2, with D possibly TRBD1 on 6 matching bases. The germline V gene encodes CDR1 MGHRA and CDR2 YSYEKL. Trimming pared 0 bases from V and 0 bases from J, leaving 11 bases between. The CDR3 covers 16 residues.

This clone was seen a single time. The chain has TRBV5-1 and TRBJ1-1; the D gene is possibly TRBD1 (6 bases). V shed 1 base and J shed 3 bases, with 10 bases lying between them. The germline V gene encodes CDR1 SGHRS and CDR2 YFSETQ. This CDR3 has 14 residues. CDR3 in DNA: TGCGCCAGCAGCTTGCAGGGGATGGACACTGAAGCTTTCTTT. Translated: CASSLQGMDTEAFF.

This clone has just one count. V is TRBV27 and J is TRBJ2-3, with D tentatively TRBD2 (7 bases). Germline lookup yields CDR1 MNHEY and CDR2 SMNVEV (reference sequence). V was cut by 7 bases and J by 2 bases, with 16 bases left in between. CDR3 length: 15 residues. The DNA of the CDR3 is TGTGCCAGCACCCTCGCGGGGGCCTACACAGATACGCAGTATTTT. Translating it yields CASTLAGAYTDTQYF.

The chain recombines TRBV4-3 with TRBJ1-1; D is undetermined. Trimming cost V 0 bases and J 4 bases, with 12 bases left between them. The CDR3 runs 15 residues. The germline V gene has CDR1 LGHNA and CDR2 YSLEER. The CDR3 region has the DNA TGCGCCAGCAGCCAAGAACCCGCAGTAAGCACTGAAGCTTTCTTT. Translating gives CASSQEPAVSTEAFF.

The rearrangement links TRBV2 to TRBJ1-5; 9 bases are shared with TRBD1. With V trimmed by 3 bases and J by 7 bases, 13 bases remained unmatched. From germline, CDR1 is SNHLY and CDR2 FYNNEI. The CDR3 has 17 amino acids. Here the CDR3 DNA reads TGTGCCAGCAGTGAGTCAGTGACAGGGGGAGGGTGGCAGCCCCAGCATTTT. Its protein product is CASSESVTGGGWQPQHF.

V and J are TRBV9 and TRBJ1-6, with 9 nucleotides matching TRBD1. The V segment lost 4 bases and the J segment 8 bases; nucleotides outside the gene matches: 4. The CDR3 is 14 residues long. From germline, CDR1 is SGDLS and CDR2 YYNGEE. The DNA of the CDR3 is TGTGCCAGCAGCCTAAGACAGGGGGATTCACCCCTCCACTTT. Its translation: CASSLRQGDSPLHF. Complete variable domain (other parts from reference TRBV9 and TRBJ1-6): DSGVTQTPKHLITATGQRVTLRCSPRSGDLSVYWYQQSLDQGLQFLIQYYNGEERAKGNILERFSAQQFPDLHSELNLSSLELGDSALYFCASSLRQGDSPLHFGNGTRLTVT.

The rearrangement uses TRBV7-6 and TRBJ2-2, with 10 bases aligning to TRBD1. The CDR3 sequence is 16 residues long. In germline, CDR1 is SGHVS, CDR2 FNYEAQ. V was pared by 3 bases and J by 5 bases, with 6 bases of the junction left unmatched. The CDR3 DNA reads as TGTGCCAGCAGCTTCCCGGGACAGGGGAGGACCGGGGAGCTGTTTTTT. Translation: CASSFPGQGRTGELFF.

The chain recombines TRBV3-1 (or the pseudogene TRBV3-2) with TRBJ2-1; D is ambiguous. Looked up from germline, CDR1 is LGHDT and CDR2 is YNNKEL (reference sequence). V was shortened by 0 bases and J by 7 bases, with 7 bases between the two germline ends. The CDR3 is 13 residues long. The chain's CDR3 is CASSQDTVNEQFF. CDR3 bases: TGTGCCAGCAGCCAAGATACGGTAAATGAGCAGTTCTTC.

This clone was detected only a few times. The chain links TRBV19 to TRBJ2-5; D perhaps matches TRBD2 (6 bases). The CDR3 has 15 amino acids. Trimming took off 3 bases at V and 3 bases at J, with 14 bases between the two ends. Germline-derived CDR1 and CDR2 are LNHDA and SQIVND (reference sequence). The CDR3 here is CASSINPGGEETQYF. CDR3 bases: TGTGCCAGTAGTATCAACCCAGGAGGGGAAGAGACCCAGTACTTC.

The V gene is TRBV28, the J gene TRBJ1-4; a possible D gene is TRBD1 (6 bases). Trimming removed 2 bases at V and 0 bases at J, with 22 bases between. The CDR3 loop spans 20 amino acids. From germline, CDR1 is MDHEN and CDR2 SYDVKM. This chain's CDR3 is CASSLGGRFKGASTNEKLFF. CDR3 sequence (DNA): TGTGCCAGCAGTTTAGGGGGCCGGTTTAAAGGCGCCTCAACTAATGAAAAACTGTTTTTT.